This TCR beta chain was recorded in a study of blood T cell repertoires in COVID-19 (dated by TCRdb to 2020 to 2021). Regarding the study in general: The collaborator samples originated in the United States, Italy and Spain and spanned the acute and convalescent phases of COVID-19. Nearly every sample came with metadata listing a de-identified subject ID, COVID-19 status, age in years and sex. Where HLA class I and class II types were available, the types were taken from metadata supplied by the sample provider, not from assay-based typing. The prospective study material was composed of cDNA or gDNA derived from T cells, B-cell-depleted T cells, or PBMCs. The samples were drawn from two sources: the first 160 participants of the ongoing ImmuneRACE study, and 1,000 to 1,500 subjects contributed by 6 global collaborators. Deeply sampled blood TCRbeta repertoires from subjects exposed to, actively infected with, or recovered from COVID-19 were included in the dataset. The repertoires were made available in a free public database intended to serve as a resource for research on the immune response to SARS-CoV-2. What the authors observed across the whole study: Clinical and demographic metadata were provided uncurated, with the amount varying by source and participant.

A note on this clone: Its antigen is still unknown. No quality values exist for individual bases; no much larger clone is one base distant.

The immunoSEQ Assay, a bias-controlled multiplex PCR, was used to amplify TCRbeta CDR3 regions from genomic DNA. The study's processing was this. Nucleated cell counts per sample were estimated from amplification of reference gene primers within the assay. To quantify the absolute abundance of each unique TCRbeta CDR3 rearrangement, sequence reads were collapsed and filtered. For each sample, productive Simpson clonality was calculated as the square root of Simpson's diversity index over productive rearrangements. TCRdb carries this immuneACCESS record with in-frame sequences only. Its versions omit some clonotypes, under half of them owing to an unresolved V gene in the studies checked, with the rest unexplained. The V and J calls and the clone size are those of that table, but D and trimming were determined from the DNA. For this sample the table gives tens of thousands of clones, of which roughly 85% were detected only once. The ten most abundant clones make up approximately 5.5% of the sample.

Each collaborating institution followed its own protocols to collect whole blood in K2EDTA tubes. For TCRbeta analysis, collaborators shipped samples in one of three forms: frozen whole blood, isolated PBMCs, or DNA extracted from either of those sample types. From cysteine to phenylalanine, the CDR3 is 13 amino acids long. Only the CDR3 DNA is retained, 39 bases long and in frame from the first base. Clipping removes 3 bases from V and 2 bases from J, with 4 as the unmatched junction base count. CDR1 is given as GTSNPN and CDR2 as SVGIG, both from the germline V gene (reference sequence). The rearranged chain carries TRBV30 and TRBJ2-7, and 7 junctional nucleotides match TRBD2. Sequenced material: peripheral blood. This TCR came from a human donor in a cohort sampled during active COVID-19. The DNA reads TGTGCCTGGAGGATCCGGGAGGCCTACGAGCAGTACTTC. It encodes CAWRIREAYEQYF.